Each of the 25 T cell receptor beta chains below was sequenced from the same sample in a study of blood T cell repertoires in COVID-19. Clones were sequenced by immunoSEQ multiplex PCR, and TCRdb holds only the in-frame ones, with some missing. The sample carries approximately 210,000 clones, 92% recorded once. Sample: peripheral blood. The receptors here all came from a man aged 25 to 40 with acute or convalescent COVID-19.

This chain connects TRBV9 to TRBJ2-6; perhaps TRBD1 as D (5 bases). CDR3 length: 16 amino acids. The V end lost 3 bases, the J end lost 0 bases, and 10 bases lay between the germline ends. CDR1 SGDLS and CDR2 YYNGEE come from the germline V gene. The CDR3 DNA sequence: TGTGCCAGCAGCGCTGGACACAGCTCTGGGGCCAACGTCCTGACTTTC. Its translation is CASSAGHSSGANVLTF.

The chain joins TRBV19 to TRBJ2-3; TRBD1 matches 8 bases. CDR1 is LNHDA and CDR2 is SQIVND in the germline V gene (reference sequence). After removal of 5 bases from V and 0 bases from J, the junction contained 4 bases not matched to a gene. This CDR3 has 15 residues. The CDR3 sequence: CASSGQGWSTDTQYF. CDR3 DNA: TGTGCCAGTAGTGGACAGGGTTGGAGCACAGATACGCAGTATTTT.

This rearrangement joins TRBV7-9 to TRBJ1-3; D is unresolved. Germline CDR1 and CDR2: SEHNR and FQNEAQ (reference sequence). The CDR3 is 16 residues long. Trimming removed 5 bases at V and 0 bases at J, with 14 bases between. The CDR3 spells CASSDSGADSGNTIYF. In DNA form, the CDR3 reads TGTGCCAGCAGCGATAGTGGAGCCGACTCTGGAAACACCATATATTTT. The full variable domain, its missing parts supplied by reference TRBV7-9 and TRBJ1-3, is DTGVSQNPRHKITKRGQNVTFRCDPISEHNRLYWYRQTLGQGPEFLTYFQNEAQLEKSRLLSDRFSAERPKGSFSTLEIQRTEQGDSAMYLCASSDSGADSGNTIYFGEGSWLTVV.

The DNA of the CDR3 is TGTGCCTGGGGACTAGCGGGAGCTAGCACCGGGGAGCTGTTTTTT. Residues: CAWGLAGASTGELFF. This chain joins TRBV30 and TRBJ2-2; TRBD2 aligns across 13 bases. CDR1 and CDR2 from the germline V gene are GTSNPN and SVGIG (reference sequence). Trimming at V came to 5 bases and at J to 4 bases, leaving 4 bases not matched to a gene. This CDR3 is built from 15 residues.

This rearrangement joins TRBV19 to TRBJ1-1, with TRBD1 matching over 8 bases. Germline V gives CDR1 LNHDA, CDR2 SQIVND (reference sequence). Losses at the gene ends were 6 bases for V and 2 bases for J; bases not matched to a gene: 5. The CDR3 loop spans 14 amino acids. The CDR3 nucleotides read TGTGCCAGTAGACCTCAGGGGGCTAACACTGAAGCTTTCTTT. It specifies CASRPQGANTEAFF.

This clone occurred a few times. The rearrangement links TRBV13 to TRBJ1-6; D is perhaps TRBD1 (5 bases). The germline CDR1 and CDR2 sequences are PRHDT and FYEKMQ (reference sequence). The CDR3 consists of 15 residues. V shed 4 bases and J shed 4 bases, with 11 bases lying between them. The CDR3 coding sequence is TGTGCCAGCAGCTCCAGACAGTCTTATAATTCACCCCTCCACTTT. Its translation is CASSSRQSYNSPLHF.

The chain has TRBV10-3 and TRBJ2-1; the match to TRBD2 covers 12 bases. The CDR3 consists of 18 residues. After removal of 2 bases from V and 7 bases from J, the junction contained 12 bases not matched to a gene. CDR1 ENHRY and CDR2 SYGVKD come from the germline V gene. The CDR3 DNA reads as TGTGCCATCAGTGAGACAAACCCGACTAGCGGGGGATTGAATGAGCAGTTCTTC. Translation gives CAISETNPTSGGLNEQFF.

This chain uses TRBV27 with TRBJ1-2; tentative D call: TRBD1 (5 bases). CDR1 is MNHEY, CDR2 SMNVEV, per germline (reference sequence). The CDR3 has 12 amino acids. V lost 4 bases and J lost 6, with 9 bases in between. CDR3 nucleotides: TGTGCCAGCAGTTACCAGGGTAATGGCTACACCTTC. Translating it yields CASSYQGNGYTF.

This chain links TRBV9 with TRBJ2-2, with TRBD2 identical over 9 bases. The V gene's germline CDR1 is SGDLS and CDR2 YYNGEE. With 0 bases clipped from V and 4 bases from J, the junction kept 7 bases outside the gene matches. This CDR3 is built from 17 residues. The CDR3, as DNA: TGTGCCAGCAGCGTAGGGGGGACTAGCCGTACCACCGGGGAGCTGTTTTTT. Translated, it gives CASSVGGTSRTTGELFF. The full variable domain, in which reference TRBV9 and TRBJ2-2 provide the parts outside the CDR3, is DSGVTQTPKHLITATGQRVTLRCSPRSGDLSVYWYQQSLDQGLQFLIQYYNGEERAKGNILERFSAQQFPDLHSELNLSSLELGDSALYFCASSVGGTSRTTGELFFGEGSRLTVL.

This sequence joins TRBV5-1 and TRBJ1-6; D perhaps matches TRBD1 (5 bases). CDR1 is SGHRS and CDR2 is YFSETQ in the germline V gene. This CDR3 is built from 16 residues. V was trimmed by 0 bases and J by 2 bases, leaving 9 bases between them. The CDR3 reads CASSLEGVPYNSPLHF. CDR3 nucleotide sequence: TGCGCCAGCAGCTTGGAAGGGGTCCCCTATAATTCACCCCTCCACTTT.

The CDR3 DNA reads as TGTGCCAGCAGCCTCGGGACAGTTCGGAGCCAAGAGACCCAGTACTTC. This sequence encodes CASSLGTVRSQETQYF. This chain connects TRBV7-8 to TRBJ2-5; 7 bases fit TRBD1. Germline V gene lookup returns CDR1 SGHVS and CDR2 FQNEAQ. The ends lost 5 bases at V and 1 base at J; junction bases unmatched: 10. This CDR3 region has 16 residues.

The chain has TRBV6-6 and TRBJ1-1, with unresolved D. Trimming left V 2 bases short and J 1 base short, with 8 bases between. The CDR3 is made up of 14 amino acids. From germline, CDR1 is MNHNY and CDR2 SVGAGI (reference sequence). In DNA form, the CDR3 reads TGTGCCAGCAGTTACCTGACTACGAACACTGAAGCTTTCTTT. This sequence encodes CASSYLTTNTEAFF.

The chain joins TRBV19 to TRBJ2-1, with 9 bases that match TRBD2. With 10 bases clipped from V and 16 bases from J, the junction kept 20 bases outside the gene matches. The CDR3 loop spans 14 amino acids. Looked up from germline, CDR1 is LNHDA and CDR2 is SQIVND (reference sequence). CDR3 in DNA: TGTGCCACCCAACAAAGACTCCTAGCGGGGCCCGCTTTCTTC. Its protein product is CATQQRLLAGPAFF.

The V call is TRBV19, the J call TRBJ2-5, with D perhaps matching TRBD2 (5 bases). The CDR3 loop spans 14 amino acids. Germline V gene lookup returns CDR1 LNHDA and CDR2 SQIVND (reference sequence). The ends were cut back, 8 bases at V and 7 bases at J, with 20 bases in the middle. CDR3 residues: CASEANGGRGTQYF. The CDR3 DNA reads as TGTGCCAGTGAAGCTAACGGCGGGCGCGGGACCCAGTACTTC.

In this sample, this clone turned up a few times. The CDR3 protein is CASSSGPSGSTDTQYF. The CDR3 bases are TGTGCCAGTAGTTCCGGTCCTAGCGGGAGCACAGATACGCAGTATTTT. The chain joins TRBV19 to TRBJ2-3; 8 bases are shared with TRBD2. From germline, CDR1 is LNHDA and CDR2 SQIVND (reference sequence). This CDR3 has 16 amino acids. V trimming: 5 bases; J trimming: 0 bases; junction bases outside the gene matches: 7.

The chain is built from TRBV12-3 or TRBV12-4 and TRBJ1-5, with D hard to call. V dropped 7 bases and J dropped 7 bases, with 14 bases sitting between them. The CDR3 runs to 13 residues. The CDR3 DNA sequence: TGTGCCAGCATAAGACCAGGTAACCAGCCCCAGCATTTT. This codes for CASIRPGNQPQHF.

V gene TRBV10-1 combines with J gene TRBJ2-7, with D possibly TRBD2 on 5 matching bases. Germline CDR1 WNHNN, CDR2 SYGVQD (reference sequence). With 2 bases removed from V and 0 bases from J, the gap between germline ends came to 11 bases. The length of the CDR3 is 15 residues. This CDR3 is CASSERLKTSYEQYF. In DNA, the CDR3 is TGCGCCAGCAGTGAGAGACTAAAGACCTCCTACGAGCAGTACTTC.

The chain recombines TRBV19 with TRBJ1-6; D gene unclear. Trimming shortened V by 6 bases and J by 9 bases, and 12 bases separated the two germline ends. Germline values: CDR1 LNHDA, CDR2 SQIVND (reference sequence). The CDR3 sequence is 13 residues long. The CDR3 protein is CASSEYTASPLHF. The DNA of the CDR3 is TGTGCCAGTAGCGAGTATACAGCTTCACCCCTCCACTTT. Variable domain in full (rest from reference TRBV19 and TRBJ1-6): DGGITQSPKYLFRKEGQNVTLSCEQNLNHDAMYWYRQDPGQGLRLIYYSQIVNDFQKGDIAEGYSVSREKKESFPLTVTSAQKNPTAFYLCASSEYTASPLHFGNGTRLTVT.

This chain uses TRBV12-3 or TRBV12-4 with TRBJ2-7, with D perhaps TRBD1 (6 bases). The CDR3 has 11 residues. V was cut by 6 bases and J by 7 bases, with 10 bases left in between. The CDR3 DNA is TGTGCCAGCAGCAGAGACAGGGAGCAGTACTTC. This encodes CASSRDREQYF.

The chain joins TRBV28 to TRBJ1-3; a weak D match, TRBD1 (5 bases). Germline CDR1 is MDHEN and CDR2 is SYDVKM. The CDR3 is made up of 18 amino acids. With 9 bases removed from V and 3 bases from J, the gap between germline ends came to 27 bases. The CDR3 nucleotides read TGTGCCAGGTGGAGGGGTCAACTGAGAGACAGTCTTGGAAACACCATATATTTT. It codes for CARWRGQLRDSLGNTIYF.

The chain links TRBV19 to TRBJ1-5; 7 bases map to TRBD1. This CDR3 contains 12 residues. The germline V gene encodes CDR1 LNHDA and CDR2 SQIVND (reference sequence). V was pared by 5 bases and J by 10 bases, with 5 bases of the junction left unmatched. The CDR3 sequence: CASSLTGFPQHF. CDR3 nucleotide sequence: TGTGCCAGTAGTTTGACAGGGTTTCCCCAGCATTTT.

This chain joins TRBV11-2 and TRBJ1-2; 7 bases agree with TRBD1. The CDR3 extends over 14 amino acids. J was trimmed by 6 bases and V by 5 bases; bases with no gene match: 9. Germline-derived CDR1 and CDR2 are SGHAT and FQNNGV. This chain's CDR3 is CASSRPQGGNGYTF. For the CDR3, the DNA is TGTGCCAGCAGCAGACCCCAGGGGGGCAATGGCTACACCTTC.

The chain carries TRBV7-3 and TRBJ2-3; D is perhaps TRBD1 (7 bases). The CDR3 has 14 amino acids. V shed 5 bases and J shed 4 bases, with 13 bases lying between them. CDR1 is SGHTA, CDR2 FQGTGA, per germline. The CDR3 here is CASSIDREADTQYF. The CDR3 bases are TGTGCCAGCAGCATCGACAGGGAGGCAGATACGCAGTATTTT. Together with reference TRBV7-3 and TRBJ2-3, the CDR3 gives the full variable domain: GAGVSQTPSNKVTEKGKYVELRCDPISGHTALYWYRQSLGQGPEFLIYFQGTGAADDSGLPNDRFFAVRPEGSVSTLKIQRTERGDSAVYLCASSIDREADTQYFGPGTRLTVL.

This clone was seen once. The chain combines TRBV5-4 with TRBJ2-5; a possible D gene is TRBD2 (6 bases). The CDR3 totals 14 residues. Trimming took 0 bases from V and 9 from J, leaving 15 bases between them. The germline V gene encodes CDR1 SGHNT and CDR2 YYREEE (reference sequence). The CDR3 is CASSLGRDFDAQYF. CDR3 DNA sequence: TGTGCCAGCAGCTTGGGCCGGGACTTCGATGCCCAGTACTTC. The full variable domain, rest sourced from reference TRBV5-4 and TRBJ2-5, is ETGVTQSPTHLIKTRGQQVTLRCSSQSGHNTVSWYQQALGQGPQFIFQYYREEENGRGNFPPRFSGLQFPNYSSELNVNALELDDSALYLCASSLGRDFDAQYFGPGTRLLVL.

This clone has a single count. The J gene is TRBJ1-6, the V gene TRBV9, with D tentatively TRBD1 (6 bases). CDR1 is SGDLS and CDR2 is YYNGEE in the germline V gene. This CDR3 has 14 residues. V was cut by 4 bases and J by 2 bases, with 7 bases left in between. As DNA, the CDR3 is TGTGCCAGCAGCCGGACAGCCTATAATTCACCCCTCCACTTT. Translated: CASSRTAYNSPLHF.